The clone carrying this T cell receptor beta chain was counted at least ten times. Its specificity is not known. The source of the sample is a study of early T cells in non-severe SARS-CoV-2 infection. Study at large: Sequencing used unsorted whole-blood bulk RNA, so chains lack pairing.

Attachment of unique molecular identifiers to individual cDNA molecules was performed. TCRdb reanalysed the 5' RACE reads using MiXCR and keeps one entry per CDR3 protein. The sample includes tens of thousands of distinct CDR3 sequences, roughly 5.3% of them seen just once. Study outcomes and limitations: Lookups in VDJdb leaned toward anti-spike CD8 responses and missed private and CD4 specificities.

The sample taken for sequencing was whole blood. The clonotype was recovered from an adult who was a healthcare worker with PCR-confirmed SARS-CoV-2 infection or an uninfected control (not recorded which).

DNA for the CDR3: TGTGCCAGCACGGCAGTACAAGAGACCCAGTACTTC. Protein: CASTAVQETQYF. The chain uses TRBV6-2 or TRBV6-3 and TRBJ2-5, with D hard to call. The CDR3 covers 12 residues. The V and J ends lost 7 bases and 2 bases respectively, with 8 bases between them. CDR1 is MNHEY, CDR2 SVGEGT, per germline.